This T cell receptor beta chain was found in a study of glioma-infiltrating T cells after dendritic cell vaccination. This CDR3 contains 16 residues. CDR1 and CDR2 from the germline V gene are MGHRA and YSYEKL. The junction had 3 bases not matched to a gene; V was cut back by 1 base and J by 3 bases. The time point is: after dendritic cell vaccination, including at tumor progression/relapse. No glioblastoma patient carried an isocitrate dehydrogenase mutation. Profiled with immunoSEQ multiplex PCR; TCRdb holds only in-frame clones, not every one. The sample yields roughly 62,000 clones, roughly 80% seen once.

This rearrangement joins TRBV4-1 to TRBJ2-1, with 10 bases identical to TRBD1. The clonotype was recovered from a human donor with glioblastoma. The starting material was blood, obtained after dendritic cell vaccination. The CDR3 is CASSQGGTGDYNEQFF. In DNA, the CDR3 is TGCGCCAGCAGCCAAGGCGGGACAGGGGACTACAATGAGCAGTTCTTC.